A single sample gave rise to the 26 T cell receptor beta chains below, sequenced in a study of high-grade serous ovarian cancer treatment subgroups. Tumor tissue was taken before any definitive surgery or chemotherapy was given. The repertoire was sequenced with immunoSEQ multiplex PCR; TCRdb's copy has only in-frame clones and lacks some. The repertoire holds roughly 15,000 clones, 86% seen once, with 5% to 8% in the top ten. Material for sequencing was tumor tissue. The receptors come from a human donor with high-grade serous ovarian cancer.

This chain uses TRBV10-3 with TRBJ1-2; TRBD1 agrees at 8 bases. Per the germline V gene, CDR1 is ENHRY and CDR2 is SYGVKD. The J segment lost 5 bases and the V segment lost 4 bases, leaving 3 bases of the junction unmatched. The CDR3 consists of 13 residues. CDR3 in amino acids: CAISARQGYGYTF. The CDR3 region has the DNA TGTGCCATCAGTGCGAGACAGGGGTATGGCTACACCTTC.

This clone was seen only a few times. This sequence joins TRBV13 and TRBJ2-1; D call uncertain. V lost 6 bases, J lost 0 bases, and 12 bases lay in between. Germline CDR1 reads PRHDT; CDR2 reads FYEKMQ (reference sequence). This CDR3 contains 15 residues. CDR3 coding DNA: TGTGCCAGCAGTCCCCGGACCGGCTCCTACAATGAGCAGTTCTTC. This codes for CASSPRTGSYNEQFF.

The CDR3 protein is CASLVGTGINEQFF. CDR3 nucleotide sequence: TGTGCCAGCTTAGTCGGGACAGGGATTAATGAGCAGTTCTTC. The rearrangement uses TRBV2 and TRBJ2-1; 9 bases match TRBD1. Trimming removed 8 bases from V and 7 bases from J; junction bases left unmatched: 9. The CDR3 is 14 amino acids. Germline CDR1 reads SNHLY; CDR2 reads FYNNEI.

The chain links TRBV5-1 to TRBJ2-7; tentatively, D is TRBD1 (5 bases). The CDR3 consists of 17 residues. V was clipped by 0 bases and J by 5 bases, with 21 bases between them. In germline, CDR1 is SGHRS, CDR2 YFSETQ. The CDR3 DNA follows: TGCGCCAGCAGCTTGGCCGTCGCAGGGCAGGGTGTTGACGAGCAGTACTTC. Protein: CASSLAVAGQGVDEQYF.

This sequence joins TRBV10-3 and TRBJ1-2, with TRBD1 identical over 7 bases. CDR3 length: 16 amino acids. The germline V gene encodes CDR1 ENHRY and CDR2 SYGVKD. V lost 2 bases and J lost 5; bases outside the gene matches: 11. The DNA of the CDR3 is TGTGCCATCAGTGAGACCGACAGGGCCGAGTGGTATGGCTACACCTTC. Translated, it gives CAISETDRAEWYGYTF.

The chain joins TRBV7-2 to TRBJ2-7; the D gene is possibly TRBD2 (6 bases). Trimming removed 5 bases from V and 0 bases from J, with 17 bases in between. The germline CDR1 and CDR2 sequences are SGHTA and FQGNSA. This CDR3 has 16 residues. CDR3: CASSLAGGGSSYEQYF. The CDR3 nucleotides are TGTGCCAGCAGCCTCGCCGGGGGTGGGTCCTCCTACGAGCAGTACTTC.

The genes are TRBV25-1 and TRBJ2-4; D perhaps matches TRBD1 (6 bases). Germline CDR1 is MGHDK and CDR2 is SYGVNS. The ends were cut back, 3 bases at V and 0 bases at J, with 6 bases in the middle. This CDR3 comprises 14 residues. CDR3 sequence (DNA): TGTGCCAGCAGTGAGACAGGAGCCAAAAACATTCAGTACTTC. This sequence encodes CASSETGAKNIQYF.

This rearrangement joins TRBV5-4 to TRBJ2-7; TRBD1 matches 11 bases. With V trimmed by 4 bases and J by 7 bases, 10 bases remained unmatched. Germline CDR1 reads SGHNT; CDR2 reads YYREEE (reference sequence). The CDR3 contains 15 residues. The CDR3 sequence: CASSPPGQGEYEQYF. The DNA for the CDR3 is TGTGCCAGCAGCCCCCCGGGACAGGGGGAGTATGAGCAGTACTTC.

The chain combines TRBV6-5 with TRBJ1-1, with 9 bases identical to TRBD1. In germline, CDR1 is MNHEY, CDR2 SVGAGI. The CDR3 spans 14 residues. J lost 4 bases, V lost 6 bases, and 6 bases had no gene match. In DNA form, the CDR3 reads TGTGCCAGCAGATCACAGGGGGCGATCACTGAAGCTTTCTTT. Protein product: CASRSQGAITEAFF.

V and J are TRBV7-2 and TRBJ1-4; the D gene is possibly TRBD1 (5 bases). CDR1 is SGHTA, CDR2 FQGNSA, per germline. This CDR3 has 16 residues. V gave up 1 base and J gave up 2 bases, with 11 bases separating them. In DNA, the CDR3 is TGTGCCAGCAGCTTAGTGGGGCTCAGGACTAATGAAAAACTGTTTTTT. It yields the protein CASSLVGLRTNEKLFF.

The J gene is TRBJ2-3, the V gene TRBV6-1; 10 nucleotides line up with TRBD2. Germline CDR1 and CDR2: MNHNS and SASEGT. CDR3 size: 18 residues. J lost 2 bases, V lost 3 bases, and 11 bases had no gene match. CDR3 nucleotide sequence: TGTGCCAGCAGTGACACAACTGAGCGGGGGGGATTCACAGATACGCAGTATTTT. This codes for CASSDTTERGGFTDTQYF.

The J gene is TRBJ1-2, the V gene TRBV6-1, with a possible D match to TRBD1 (6 bases). The CDR3 has 14 residues. Germline V gene lookup returns CDR1 MNHNS and CDR2 SASEGT. V lost 4 bases to trimming and J lost 6 bases, with 15 bases between them. The CDR3 nucleotides read TGTGCCAGCAGTGCTTGGGGGCAGGGGAATGGCTACACCTTC. Its translation is CASSAWGQGNGYTF.

DNA of the CDR3: TGCGCCAGCAGCCACCGGACAGGGTACTCCTACGAGCAGTACTTC. Translation gives CASSHRTGYSYEQYF. J is TRBJ2-7 and V is TRBV5-1; 8 bases map to TRBD1. Germline loops: CDR1 SGHRS, CDR2 YFSETQ. With V trimmed by 4 bases and J by 0 bases, 6 bases remained unmatched. The CDR3 spans 15 residues.

The J gene is TRBJ2-1, the V gene TRBV11-2; TRBD2 might be the D (5 bases). This CDR3 has 13 residues. Trimming shortened V by 1 base and J by 4 bases, and 5 bases separated the two germline ends. Per the germline V gene, CDR1 is SGHAT and CDR2 is FQNNGV. CDR3 DNA: TGTGCCAGCAGCTTAGCGGGATACAATGAGCAGTTCTTC. This gives the protein CASSLAGYNEQFF.

V usage is TRBV5-1 and J usage is TRBJ1-5; the D gene is possibly TRBD1 (5 bases). Germline assignment: CDR1 SGHRS and CDR2 YFSETQ. V lost 0 bases, J lost 2 bases, and 9 bases lay in between. The CDR3 loop spans 15 amino acids. CDR3 sequence: CASSLGAGGNQPQHF. CDR3 DNA: TGCGCCAGCAGCTTGGGGGCGGGGGGCAATCAGCCCCAGCATTTT. The whole variable domain, filled in from reference TRBV5-1 and TRBJ1-5, reads KAGVTQTPRYLIKTRGQQVTLSCSPISGHRSVSWYQQTPGQGLQFLFEYFSETQRNKGNFPGRFSGRQFSNSRSEMNVSTLELGDSALYLCASSLGAGGNQPQHFGDGTRLSIL.

The chain has TRBV5-6 and TRBJ1-5; D call uncertain. V was cut by 0 bases and J by 9 bases, with 7 bases left in between. This CDR3 is 12 amino acids long. Germline lookup yields CDR1 SGHDT and CDR2 YYEEEE. This CDR3 is CASSLGNWPQHF. In DNA form, the CDR3 reads TGTGCCAGCAGCTTGGGAAACTGGCCCCAGCATTTT.

The sample holds one count of this clone. The chain has TRBV9 and TRBJ1-3; D unclear. Germline V lookup: CDR1 SGDLS, CDR2 YYNGEE. Trimming pared 4 bases from V and 0 bases from J, leaving 11 bases between. CDR3 length: 15 amino acids. The CDR3 loop is CASSPRVTSGNTIYF. CDR3 DNA: TGTGCCAGCAGCCCCCGGGTCACCTCTGGAAACACCATATATTTT.

This rearrangement joins TRBV5-1 to TRBJ2-5; 10 positions agree with TRBD2. CDR1 and CDR2 from the germline V gene are SGHRS and YFSETQ. V was clipped by 0 bases and J by 2 bases; unmatched bases: 4. The CDR3 is 16 residues long. CDR3: CASSLGGLAWQETQYF. The CDR3 bases are TGCGCCAGCAGCTTGGGGGGACTAGCGTGGCAAGAGACCCAGTACTTC.

This clone appeared a single time. This chain connects TRBV6-1 to TRBJ2-7; D possibly corresponds to TRBD2 (6 bases). The V and J ends lost 2 bases and 0 bases respectively, with 8 bases between them. Germline CDR1 and CDR2: MNHNS and SASEGT. This CDR3 is 14 amino acids long. Here the CDR3 reads CASSEFGSSYEQYF. CDR3 DNA: TGTGCCAGCAGTGAATTCGGGAGCTCCTACGAGCAGTACTTC.

The table lists this clone with a count of one. The V call is TRBV19, the J call TRBJ2-1, with TRBD2 matching over 12 bases. After removal of 5 bases from V and 9 bases from J, the junction contained 2 bases not matched to a gene. CDR1 LNHDA and CDR2 SQIVND come from the germline V gene (reference sequence). This CDR3 is built from 13 residues. The chain's CDR3 is CASSSGLAGEQFF. The CDR3 DNA is TGTGCCAGTAGTTCGGGACTAGCGGGTGAGCAGTTCTTC.

The DNA of the CDR3 is TGTGCCACCAGCAGAGACGGGAGGGCGGATTCACCCCTCCACTTT. Amino acid sequence: CATSRDGRADSPLHF. J is TRBJ1-6 and V is TRBV15, with D uncertain. V was pared by 0 bases and J by 8 bases, with 11 bases between. The CDR3 is made up of 15 amino acids. The germline gives CDR1 LNHNV, CDR2 YYDKDF (reference sequence).

The chain joins TRBV27 to TRBJ1-5; no definite D call. The CDR3 runs to 15 residues. Trimming shortened V by 8 bases and J by 0 bases, and 14 bases separated the two germline ends. Germline lookup yields CDR1 MNHEY and CDR2 SMNVEV (reference sequence). The CDR3 nucleotides are TGTGCCAGCGGTAGGAGAGAATATAGCAATCAGCCCCAGCATTTT. The encoded protein is CASGRREYSNQPQHF.

This CDR3 is CASRLAGGSTDTQYF. The CDR3 DNA reads as TGTGCCAGCAGGTTAGCGGGGGGGTCCACAGATACGCAGTATTTT. V usage is TRBV28 and J usage is TRBJ2-3, with 11 bases matching TRBD2. Germline V gene sequence: CDR1 MDHEN, CDR2 SYDVKM. V lost 6 bases to trimming and J lost 2 bases; unmatched junction nucleotides: 4. CDR3 length: 15 residues.

This sequence joins TRBV19 and TRBJ2-2, with 10 bases that match TRBD2. The CDR3 covers 16 residues. With V trimmed by 5 bases and J by 6 bases, 9 bases remained unmatched. The V gene's germline CDR1 is LNHDA and CDR2 SQIVND (reference sequence). CDR3 coding DNA: TGTGCCAGTAGTTCAGCGGGGGGGGAGCGGGCCGGGGAGCTGTTTTTT. It translates to CASSSAGGERAGELFF.

This clone was counted between two and nine times. This chain connects TRBV30 to TRBJ1-4, with D perhaps matching TRBD1 (5 bases). The CDR3 spans 13 residues. The V end lost 4 bases, the J end lost 7 bases, and 13 bases lay between the germline ends. The germline V gene has CDR1 GTSNPN and CDR2 SVGIG (reference sequence). The DNA for the CDR3 is TGTGCCTGGATCCCGGGTGGGGGTGAAAAACTGTTTTTT. Amino acids: CAWIPGGGEKLFF.

V usage is TRBV5-6 and J usage is TRBJ2-7, with D perhaps matching TRBD1 (5 bases). The CDR3 covers 14 residues. CDR1 and CDR2 from the germline V gene are SGHDT and YYEEEE. The V end lost 2 bases, the J end lost 7 bases, and 16 bases lay between the germline ends. This CDR3 reads CASSFRGLKTEQYF. For the CDR3, the DNA is TGTGCCAGCAGCTTTAGGGGCCTCAAAACGGAGCAGTACTTC.